Here is one T cell receptor (beta chain) with its context. Its antigen is unknown. Per-base qualities were not stored, and no clone one base away is much larger. The data are from a study of blood T cell repertoires in COVID-19 (dated by TCRdb to the early 2020s). About the investigation overall: Samples covering the acute and convalescent phases of COVID-19 were provided by collaborators in the United States, Italy and Spain. Subjects who had been exposed to COVID-19, were actively infected with it, or had recovered from it provided the deeply sampled blood TCRbeta repertoires that made up the dataset. Where HLA class I and class II types were available, the types were taken from metadata supplied by the sample provider, not from assay-based typing. A de-identified subject ID, COVID-19 status, age in years and sex were almost always included in the sample metadata. Samples were obtained from the ongoing ImmuneRACE study (first 160 participants) and from over 1,000 subjects provided by 6 global collaborators. The material from the prospective study consisted of cDNA or gDNA derived from T cells, B-cell-depleted T cells, or PBMCs. The repertoires were released in a freely available public database meant as a resource for research on the immune response to SARS-CoV-2. The paper's findings and limits, for the study overall: The quantity of clinical and demographic metadata differed by source and by participant and was supplied without curation.

One collaborating source in Seattle enrolled patients during active infection and followed them longitudinally through the course of disease. Whole blood was collected in K2EDTA tubes by collaborating institutions according to the institutions' own protocols. For TCRbeta analysis, collaborators shipped samples in one of three forms: frozen whole blood, isolated PBMCs, or DNA extracted from either of those sample types. The immunoSEQ Assay, a bias-controlled multiplex PCR, was used to amplify TCRbeta CDR3 regions from genomic DNA. The original methods were these. Within the assay, amplification of reference gene primers was used to estimate how many nucleated cells each sample contained. Sequence reads were collapsed and filtered to measure the absolute abundance of every unique TCRbeta CDR3 rearrangement. Productive Simpson clonality was computed per sample as the square root of Simpson's diversity index over productive rearrangements. What TCRdb holds here is the immuneACCESS table cut down to in-frame rearrangements. Part of the clones is not present; checked against another copy, under half of the missing clones reflect an unresolved V gene, and the others are unexplained. V and J calls and clone size are those listed in that table; D and trimming were worked out from the DNA. The sample table lists around 470,000 clones, roughly 89% of them with a count of one. The top ten hold 0.9% of the sample.

The CDR3 contains 16 residues, cysteine and phenylalanine counted. Of the read, only the CDR3 DNA is kept; its 48 bases are in frame from base 1. V loses 2 bases at its end and J loses 0 bases; junction bases beyond the gene matches: 0. CDR1 and CDR2, looked up from the germline V gene, are KGHDR and SFDVKD. The rearranged chain carries TRBV24-1 and TRBJ2-3, with TRBD2 identical over 11 junction bases. The sequence was obtained from a man in his late teens or twenties with COVID-19, enrolled during active disease. Input material: peripheral blood. The sequenced DNA: TGTGCCACCAGTGATTGGACTAGCGGGAGCACAGATACGCAGTATTTT. Its coded protein is CATSDWTSGSTDTQYF.